Listed below are T cell receptor beta chains from one sample, sequenced in a study of shared clonotypes between healthy human individuals. Profiled with immunoSEQ multiplex PCR; TCRdb holds only in-frame clones, not every one. The data contain around 440,000 clones, roughly three quarters of them singletons. The sequenced material came from PBMCs. The source of these receptors is a woman between 35 and 50 years old in good health. Some clones in this sample may be carry-over from other donors' samples. CDR3s include the opening cysteine and the closing phenylalanine or tryptophan. Each record gives: J gene, V gene, clone size, D gene, CDR3 protein, CDR3 DNA. A D gene is named only where the DNA matches it firmly. Clone size is not always given. Where it is, it says once, few, many or a class for expanded clones.

TRBJ1-5 | TRBV30 | few | TRBD1 | CAWSAGTGGSHSNQPQHF | TGTGCCTGGAGCGCCGGGACAGGGGGTTCACATAGCAATCAGCCCCAGCATTTT
TRBJ1-4 | TRBV5-1 | . | . | CASRSATNEKLFF | TGCGCCAGCAGATCTGCAACTAATGAAAAACTGTTTTTT
TRBJ1-2 | TRBV30 | many | TRBD1 | CAWTPTGGGYTF | TGTGCCTGGACCCCGACAGGGGGAGGCTACACCTTC
TRBJ1-2 | TRBV29-1 | . | . | CSADTPNYGYTF | TGCAGCGCCGACACGCCTAACTATGGCTACACCTTC
TRBJ2-4 | TRBV29-1 | . | . | CSVEVTGAKNIQYF | TGCAGCGTTGAAGTAACCGGCGCCAAAAACATTCAGTACTTC
TRBJ2-5 | TRBV11-3 | . | TRBD2 | CASSSAGGVETQYF | TGTGCCAGCAGTTCAGCGGGAGGCGTGGAGACCCAGTACTTC
TRBJ1-4 | TRBV29-1 | few | TRBD1 | CSIAGTGREKLFF | TGCAGCATCGCCGGGACAGGTCGCGAAAAACTGTTTTTT
TRBJ1-6 | TRBV28 | many | TRBD1 | CASSSTGENSPLHF | TGTGCCAGCAGTTCCACAGGGGAGAATTCACCCCTCCACTTT
TRBJ2-7 | TRBV11-2 | . | . | CASSWNAYEQYF | TGTGCCAGCAGCTGGAACGCCTACGAGCAGTACTTC
TRBJ2-3 | TRBV10-3 | . | . | CATRLPGTDTQYF | TGTGCCACCAGACTACCCGGCACAGATACGCAGTATTTT
TRBJ2-5 | TRBV9 | . | . | CASSVGGQIHVETQYF | TGTGCCAGCAGCGTAGGGGGTCAGATCCACGTGGAGACCCAGTACTTC
TRBJ2-7 | TRBV29-1 | . | . | CSVGGRGYEQYF | TGCAGCGTTGGTGGGAGAGGATACGAGCAGTACTTC
TRBJ2-1 | TRBV7-3 | . | . | CASSLDGEQFF | TGTGCCAGCAGCTTAGACGGTGAGCAGTTCTTC
TRBJ2-5 | TRBV5-4 | . | TRBD2 | CASSSPSGRVETQYF | TGTGCCAGCAGCTCCCCTAGCGGGAGGGTGGAGACCCAGTACTTC
TRBJ2-7 | TRBV5-5 | . | TRBD1 | CASSRTGGKIYEQYF | TGTGCCAGCAGCCGGACAGGGGGCAAGATATACGAGCAGTACTTC
TRBJ1-1 | TRBV6-1 | . | . | CASNYRDDEAFF | TGTGCCAGCAACTATCGGGATGACGAAGCTTTCTTT
TRBJ2-7 | TRBV10-3 | . | TRBD1 | CAIRSTGTGGHHEQYF | TGTGCCATCCGTTCCACCGGGACAGGGGGACATCACGAGCAGTACTTC
TRBJ2-7 | TRBV7-2 | . | . | CASSLVSLSSYEQYF | TGTGCCAGCAGCTTAGTAAGCTTGTCCTCCTACGAGCAGTACTTC
TRBJ2-1 | TRBV6-4 | . | TRBD2 | CASKKAGESAEQFF | TGTGCCAGCAAGAAAGCGGGAGAATCGGCTGAGCAGTTCTTC
TRBJ2-3 | TRBV10-3 | . | TRBD2 | CAITKGGSGADTQYF | TGTGCCATCACGAAAGGGGGTAGCGGGGCAGATACGCAGTATTTT
TRBJ1-2 | TRBV28 | . | . | CASTERPGSPVGGYTF | TGTGCCAGCACCGAAAGGCCGGGCTCCCCCGTAGGTGGCTACACCTTC
TRBJ2-5 | TRBV5-6 | many | . | CASSGDPGETQYF | TGTGCCAGCAGCGGTGACCCAGGGGAGACCCAGTACTTC
TRBJ1-1 | TRBV2 | . | . | CASRVRLTEAFF | TGTGCCAGCCGGGTCCGACTCACTGAAGCTTTCTTT
TRBJ1-4 | TRBV10-3 | . | . | CAISESGQQNEKLFF | TGTGCCATCAGTGAGTCGGGGCAGCAAAATGAAAAACTGTTTTTT
TRBJ2-7 | TRBV27 | . | TRBD2 | CASSSSGTSGVEQYF | TGTGCCAGCAGTTCCTCCGGGACTAGCGGAGTCGAGCAGTACTTC
TRBJ2-1 | TRBV30 | . | . | CAWSGGIPYNEQFF | TGTGCCTGGAGTGGAGGGATCCCCTACAATGAGCAGTTCTTC
TRBJ2-3 | TRBV5-1 | . | TRBD2 | CASSHGLAITDTQYF | TGCGCCAGCAGCCATGGACTAGCCATCACAGATACGCAGTATTTT
TRBJ2-7 | TRBV27 | . | . | CASSPRVGPYEQYF | TGTGCCAGCAGTCCTAGAGTCGGGCCTTACGAGCAGTACTTC
TRBJ1-2 | TRBV30 | . | . | CAWAPGTPGYTF | TGTGCCTGGGCGCCCGGCACCCCTGGCTACACCTTC
TRBJ2-1 | TRBV7-3 | . | . | CASSRGQYNEQFF | TGTGCCAGCAGCCGTGGACAGTACAATGAGCAGTTCTTC
TRBJ1-1 | TRBV19 | . | TRBD1 | CASSRQGKNTEAFF | TGTGCCAGTAGTCGACAGGGGAAGAACACTGAAGCTTTCTTT
TRBJ2-6 | TRBV7-3 | . | . | CASSLDLNGANVLTF | TGTGCCAGCAGCTTAGACCTCAATGGGGCCAACGTCCTGACTTTC
TRBJ2-1 | TRBV29-1 | . | . | CSVEGLQNEQFF | TGCAGCGTTGAAGGACTACAAAATGAGCAGTTCTTC
TRBJ1-1 | TRBV28 | once | . | CASTWGVNTEAFF | TGTGCCAGCACATGGGGAGTGAACACTGAAGCTTTCTTT
TRBJ2-3 | TRBV29-1 | . | TRBD2 | CSVRGVLADNTDTQYF | TGCAGCGTCCGAGGGGTACTAGCGGATAACACAGATACGCAGTATTTT